This T cell receptor beta chain was identified in a study of blood T cell repertoires in COVID-19. Looking at the study overall: From the United States, Italy and Spain came samples of acute and convalescent COVID-19. Sources were T cells, B-cell-depleted T cells, or PBMCs; the material itself was cDNA or gDNA.

As processed by the authors: Using reference gene primer amplification, nucleated cell counts were estimated. Repertoires were generated with immunoSEQ multiplex PCR, while TCRdb's copy carries only in-frame clones and drops some. That table supplies the V and J calls and clone size; D and trimming were determined from the DNA. The sample yields roughly 100,000 clones, 80% to 90% seen once. CDR1 and CDR2 from the germline V gene are SEHNR and FQNEAQ (reference sequence). The CDR3 is 14 amino acids. After removal of 5 bases from V and 5 bases from J, the junction contained 5 bases not matched to a gene.

V usage is TRBV7-9 and J usage is TRBJ2-2; 7 bases align to TRBD1. This clonotype originated in a man aged 60 to 75 with acute or convalescent COVID-19. The sample comprised peripheral blood. The CDR3 sequence is CASSRQGWTGELFF. CDR3 nucleotide sequence: TGTGCCAGCAGCCGACAGGGTTGGACCGGGGAGCTGTTTTTT.